A single sample is the source of the 24 T cell receptor beta chains below, sequenced in a study of T cell responses to AZD1222 COVID-19 vaccine. Measured with immunoSEQ multiplex PCR; TCRdb has only the in-frame clones, and not every one. The sample lists 55,000 to 85,000 clones, 84% occurring once. This specimen was peripheral blood, taken on day 0 of AZD1222 vaccination. Every receptor here comes from an adult in good health.

This clone was found once. The chain carries TRBV12-3 or TRBV12-4 and TRBJ1-2; unclear D gene. This CDR3 comprises 11 residues. Trimming cost V 1 base and J 6 bases, with 3 bases left between them. The CDR3 nucleotides read TGTGCCAGCAGTTTAGGTCATGGCTACACCTTC. Residues: CASSLGHGYTF.

The J gene is TRBJ1-5, the V gene TRBV30; TRBD1 might be the D (6 bases). The germline gives CDR1 GTSNPN, CDR2 SVGIG (reference sequence). The CDR3 runs to 13 residues. V was cut by 0 bases and J by 7 bases, with 10 bases left in between. In nucleotides, the CDR3 is TGTGCCTGGAGTGTACAGGGTGGGCAGCCCCAGCATTTT. Translated, it gives CAWSVQGGQPQHF.

The chain is built from TRBV14 and TRBJ1-1; a possible D gene is TRBD1 (5 bases). CDR1 and CDR2 (germline): SGHDN, FVKESK. The CDR3 consists of 15 residues. Trimming shortened V by 4 bases and J by 0 bases, and 12 bases separated the two germline ends. The CDR3, as DNA: TGTGCCAGCAGCCTCGGAGGGACGGTGAACACTGAAGCTTTCTTT. Translation: CASSLGGTVNTEAFF.

J is TRBJ2-7 and V is TRBV7-4; 7 bases are a match to TRBD1. The V gene end was trimmed by 1 base and the J gene end by 0 bases; junction bases not matched to a gene: 9. The CDR3 extends over 17 amino acids. Germline V gives CDR1 SGHVT, CDR2 SQSDAQ. The CDR3 DNA is TGTGCCAGCAGCTTAGTAAGGACAGGCCTTAGCTCCTACGAGCAGTACTTC. This translates into CASSLVRTGLSSYEQYF.

The CDR3 sequence is CASSYSRIPSGNTIYF. The CDR3 DNA reads TGTGCCAGCAGTTATTCCCGGATACCCTCTGGAAACACCATATATTTT. This chain joins TRBV6-5 and TRBJ1-3; D remains ambiguous. The germline V gene encodes CDR1 MNHEY and CDR2 SVGAGI. Trimming stripped 3 bases from V and 0 bases from J, with 12 bases between. This CDR3 is 16 amino acids long.

This clone has a handful of counts. This chain uses TRBV9 with TRBJ1-6; D gene unclear. The germline V gene encodes CDR1 SGDLS and CDR2 YYNGEE. V was pared by 0 bases and J by 2 bases, with 9 bases between. This CDR3 has 16 residues. The CDR3 DNA follows: TGTGCCAGCAGCGTAGGCCAGAGGGCCTATAATTCACCCCTCCACTTT. The encoded protein is CASSVGQRAYNSPLHF.

The CDR3: CASSREGQANTGELFF. DNA of the CDR3: TGTGCCAGCTCACGAGAGGGACAGGCGAACACCGGGGAGCTGTTTTTT. The chain uses TRBV18 and TRBJ2-2, with 8 bases that match TRBD1. The CDR3 runs 16 residues. Germline assignment: CDR1 KGHSH and CDR2 LQKENI. J lost 0 bases, V lost 4 bases, and 4 bases had no gene match. The full variable domain, with the rest looked up from reference TRBV18 and TRBJ2-2, is NAGVMQNPRHLVRRRGQEARLRCSPMKGHSHVYWYRQLPEEGLKFMVYLQKENIIDESGMPKERFSAEFPKEGPSILRIQQVVRGDSAAYFCASSREGQANTGELFFGEGSRLTVL.

This chain uses TRBV6-6 with TRBJ1-1; 8 nucleotides match TRBD1. This CDR3 has 14 amino acids. Germline-derived CDR1 and CDR2 are MNHNY and SVGAGI (reference sequence). V shed 5 bases, J shed 4 bases, and the junction held 6 bases outside the gene matches. The CDR3 reads CASSHPQGGTEAFF. The CDR3 bases are TGTGCCAGCAGTCACCCACAGGGGGGCACTGAAGCTTTCTTT.

This clone was counted between two and nine times. The rearrangement joins TRBV19 to TRBJ2-2, with D perhaps assigned TRBD1 or TRBD2 (5 bases each). This CDR3 spans 22 amino acids. Between the trimmed V and J ends, which lost 4 bases and 0 bases, there was a span of 30 bases. Per the germline V gene, CDR1 is LNHDA and CDR2 is SQIVND (reference sequence). The CDR3 here is CASSTIGTAYTMRRANTGELFF. CDR3 nucleotides: TGTGCCAGTAGTACTATCGGGACGGCTTATACAATGCGAAGAGCGAACACCGGGGAGCTGTTTTTT.

This clone was counted a few times. The chain uses TRBV7-9 and TRBJ1-5; D remains ambiguous. From germline, CDR1 is SEHNR and CDR2 FQNEAQ (reference sequence). V dropped 3 bases and J dropped 0 bases, with 6 bases sitting between them. The CDR3 is made up of 14 amino acids. CDR3 in amino acids: CASSFLDSNQPQHF. In DNA, the CDR3 is TGTGCCAGCAGCTTCTTAGATAGCAATCAGCCCCAGCATTTT.

The V call is TRBV6-5, the J call TRBJ2-1, with D possibly matching TRBD2 (5 bases). V lost 7 bases and J 14 bases, leaving 21 bases between the germline ends. The CDR3 length is 13 residues. CDR1 and CDR2 from the germline V gene are MNHEY and SVGAGI. The chain's CDR3 is CASTSPGKAVEFF. As DNA, the CDR3 is TGTGCCAGCACATCCCCCGGGAAAGCGGTGGAGTTCTTC.

This chain links TRBV7-9 with TRBJ2-7; a possible D gene is TRBD2 (5 bases). Germline V gives CDR1 SEHNR, CDR2 FQNEAQ (reference sequence). The V end was cut by 5 bases, the J end by 4 bases, with 6 bases between. The CDR3 extends over 11 amino acids. CDR3 loop: CASSPGYEQYF. As DNA, the CDR3 is TGTGCCAGCAGCCCGGGGTACGAGCAGTACTTC.

The chain couples TRBV5-6 to TRBJ2-7; no clear D gene. V was pared by 3 bases and J by 5 bases, with 12 bases between. Germline V lookup: CDR1 SGHDT, CDR2 YYEEEE. This CDR3 is 13 amino acids long. CDR3 sequence (DNA): TGTGCCAGCAGCTCTGGCCGACGAAACGAGCAGTACTTC. Translated: CASSSGRRNEQYF.

A few counts support this clone. The chain employs TRBV9 and TRBJ2-7; D may be TRBD1 or TRBD2 (5 bases each). The V end lost 0 bases, the J end lost 7 bases, and 17 bases lay between the germline ends. Germline CDR1 is SGDLS and CDR2 is YYNGEE. The CDR3 covers 15 residues. CDR3 nucleotides: TGTGCCAGCAGCGTAGTTCCAGCTGCCGGGGCAGAGCAGTACTTC. Translation gives CASSVVPAAGAEQYF.

The chain has TRBV7-3 and TRBJ1-2; 7 nucleotides match TRBD1. Germline CDR1 reads SGHTA; CDR2 reads FQGTGA. The CDR3 is 13 amino acids. The J segment lost 11 bases and the V segment lost 5 bases, leaving 11 bases of the junction unmatched. In nucleotides, the CDR3 is TGTGCCAGCAGCACCAGGACAGGAGGAGGTTACACCTTC. It translates to CASSTRTGGGYTF.

The V call is TRBV29-1, the J call TRBJ2-1; 7 bases map to TRBD1. The CDR3 totals 17 residues. Trimming cost V 7 bases and J 0 bases; bases outside gene matches: 15. Germline assignment: CDR1 SQVTM and CDR2 ANQGSEA. The CDR3 loop is CSAETGAAQSSYNEQFF. In DNA form, the CDR3 reads TGCAGCGCCGAAACAGGGGCCGCCCAATCCTCCTACAATGAGCAGTTCTTC.

The V and J genes are TRBV30 and TRBJ1-5; D is possibly TRBD1 (5 bases). The CDR3 has 16 amino acids. V was trimmed by 0 bases and J by 5 bases, leaving 17 bases between them. Germline V CDR1 and CDR2: GTSNPN, SVGIG (reference sequence). The CDR3 loop reads CAWSVYRNKDYQPQHF. CDR3 nucleotide sequence: TGTGCCTGGAGTGTATACAGGAATAAGGATTATCAGCCCCAGCATTTT.

The chain is built from TRBV7-2 and TRBJ2-4, with a tentative D call TRBD1 (6 bases). Trimming shortened V by 5 bases and J by 1 base, and 9 bases separated the two germline ends. CDR1 SGHTA and CDR2 FQGNSA come from the germline V gene. This CDR3 contains 14 residues. Written as DNA, the CDR3 is TGTGCCAGCAGCGTCCAGGGGGCCAAAAACATTCAGTACTTC. Translation: CASSVQGAKNIQYF. The variable domain in full, with the rest retrieved from reference TRBV7-2 and TRBJ2-4, is GAGVSQSPSNKVTEKGKDVELRCDPISGHTALYWYRQSLGQGLEFLIYFQGNSAPDKSGLPSDRFSAERTGGSVSTLTIQRTQQEDSAVYLCASSVQGAKNIQYFGAGTRLSVL.

This clone has only one observation. CDR3 in amino acids: CASSTGQGILNTEAFF. CDR3 DNA: TGTGCCAGTAGTACGGGACAGGGAATACTGAACACTGAAGCTTTCTTT. This chain uses TRBV19 with TRBJ1-1, with 9 bases that match TRBD1. The CDR3 has 16 residues. In germline, CDR1 is LNHDA, CDR2 SQIVND (reference sequence). V shed 4 bases, J shed 0 bases, and the junction held 6 bases outside the gene matches.

The gene calls are TRBV27 and TRBJ1-5, with a possible D match to TRBD1 (6 bases). Germline CDR1 is MNHEY and CDR2 is SMNVEV (reference sequence). The V and J ends lost 4 bases and 7 bases respectively, with 11 bases between them. The CDR3 is 13 amino acids. Here the CDR3 reads CASSWGQGQPQHF. The CDR3 DNA follows: TGTGCCAGCAGTTGGGGGCAGGGACAGCCCCAGCATTTT.

The rearrangement uses TRBV5-1 and TRBJ1-1, with D tentatively TRBD1 (5 bases). V gave up 4 bases and J gave up 5 bases, with 18 bases separating them. Germline assignment: CDR1 SGHRS and CDR2 YFSETQ. The CDR3 is made up of 15 amino acids. In nucleotides, the CDR3 is TGCGCCAGCAGCGCTGAGGGAGGACCAGGGACTGAAGCTTTCTTT. This encodes CASSAEGGPGTEAFF.

The rearrangement uses TRBV19 and TRBJ2-3, with D unresolved. The V end lost 3 bases, the J end lost 1 base, and 11 bases lay between the germline ends. The CDR3 extends over 15 amino acids. The V gene's germline CDR1 is LNHDA and CDR2 SQIVND (reference sequence). The CDR3 spells CASSMGNGGTDTQYF. DNA of the CDR3: TGTGCCAGTAGTATGGGGAATGGGGGCACAGATACGCAGTATTTT.

This clone has more than one count but fewer than ten. The chain is built from TRBV30 and TRBJ1-1; 7 nucleotides line up with TRBD1. This CDR3 has 14 amino acids. Germline CDR1 reads GTSNPN; CDR2 reads SVGIG (reference sequence). V was clipped by 2 bases and J by 4 bases; unmatched bases: 7. DNA for the CDR3: TGTGCCTGGAGTATCGGATCAGGGGGCACTGAAGCTTTCTTT. Translating gives CAWSIGSGGTEAFF.

The chain links TRBV7-2 to TRBJ2-2, with D unresolved. Germline CDR1 reads SGHTA; CDR2 reads FQGNSA. The CDR3 covers 14 residues. The V end lost 2 bases, the J end lost 2 bases, and 6 bases lay between the germline ends. The CDR3 spells CASSLMVNTGELFF. DNA of the CDR3: TGTGCCAGCAGCTTAATGGTTAACACCGGGGAGCTGTTTTTT.